The clone carrying this T cell receptor beta chain has a handful of counts. As yet, its antigen is unknown. The sample comes from a study of blood T cells in healthy people across ages. This CDR3 spans 15 amino acids. Per germline, CDR1 SGHAT and CDR2 FQNNGV. V gave up 5 bases and J gave up 4 bases; unmatched junction bases: 10. Study-wide results and limits: Long-lived and aged donors differed, with more naive CD4+ cells and higher diversity in the long-lived.

With each sample, at least 5 micrograms of total RNA were extracted. Sample-barcoded 5' priming and a J-beta primer mix drove a second PCR of about 7 to 12 cycles. MiXCR was run by TCRdb on the 5' RACE reads, yielding one entry per CDR3 protein. The data show 1.5 million to 2 million distinct CDR3 sequences, roughly 27% seen once. Sequenced sample: blood. The clonotype originates from a woman younger than 45 in good health. V is TRBV11-2 and J is TRBJ2-5; TRBD2 aligns across 7 bases. This chain's CDR3 is CASSPGLVSAETQYF. The CDR3 nucleotides are TGTGCCAGCAGCCCAGGACTAGTCTCTGCAGAGACCCAGTACTTC.